These 30 T cell receptor beta chains share one sample of origin, sequenced in a study of T cell responses to AZD1222 COVID-19 vaccine. Only in-frame clones appear in the TCRdb table, and some are missing; sequencing was by immunoSEQ multiplex PCR. The sample holds around 120,000 clones, 70% to 85% seen once. This sample comprised peripheral blood, obtained 28 days after the second AZD1222 dose. Every receptor here comes from an adult who received the AZD1222 COVID-19 vaccine.

The J gene is TRBJ2-7, the V gene TRBV6-5; the match to TRBD2 covers 11 bases. The V and J ends lost 10 bases and 6 bases, in that order; junction bases with no gene match: 5. The CDR3 consists of 12 residues. Germline V CDR1 and CDR2: MNHEY, SVGAGI. The CDR3 DNA reads as TGTGCCACTGGGACTAGCGGCCTCGAGCAGTACTTC. Its translation is CATGTSGLEQYF.

V and J are TRBV5-1 and TRBJ1-6, with TRBD1 matching 9 bases. Germline CDR1 is SGHRS and CDR2 is YFSETQ. The trim removed 0 bases at V and 6 bases at J, leaving 1 base unmatched. The CDR3 is made up of 15 amino acids. The CDR3 spells CASSLVGQGNSPLHF. The CDR3 region has the DNA TGCGCCAGCAGCTTGGTGGGACAGGGTAATTCACCCCTCCACTTT.

The chain uses TRBV4-1 and TRBJ1-6; D not certain. This CDR3 is 17 amino acids long. The V and J ends lost 0 bases and 11 bases respectively, with 20 bases between them. In germline, CDR1 is MGHRA, CDR2 YSYEKL. The CDR3 coding sequence is TGCGCCAGCAGCCAAGAAAGCCCAGTCGTTGAGATCCCACCCCTCCACTTT. Residues: CASSQESPVVEIPPLHF.

The CDR3 region is CASTNSFTGSNEKLFF. As DNA, the CDR3 is TGTGCCAGTACCAACTCCTTTACAGGGTCAAACGAAAAACTGTTTTTT. This chain connects TRBV19 to TRBJ1-4, with D maybe TRBD1 (6 bases). Trimming removed 7 bases at V and 8 bases at J, with 23 bases between. This CDR3 has 16 amino acids. The germline V gene encodes CDR1 LNHDA and CDR2 SQIVND (reference sequence).

This clone was counted between two and nine times. V gene TRBV4-3 combines with J gene TRBJ1-2; D remains ambiguous. V lost 1 base and J lost 6, with 12 bases in between. Looked up from germline, CDR1 is LGHNA and CDR2 is YSLEER. This CDR3 comprises 14 residues. CDR3 nucleotides: TGCGCCAGCAGCCAAGTGGCCAGCGGCCATGGCTACACCTTC. Its translation: CASSQVASGHGYTF.

The CDR3 bases are TGTGCCAGCAGGGGCGGACAGGGGAATTATTCACCCCTCCACTTT. It translates to CASRGGQGNYSPLHF. The chain uses TRBV28 and TRBJ1-6; TRBD1 matches 9 bases. Looked up from germline, CDR1 is MDHEN and CDR2 is SYDVKM. The J segment lost 8 bases and the V segment lost 6 bases, leaving 8 bases of the junction unmatched. The CDR3 length is 15 residues.

The gene calls are TRBV11-3 and TRBJ2-7, with 10 bases lining up with TRBD1. V gave up 4 bases and J gave up 3 bases; unmatched junction bases: 3. Germline CDR1 reads SGHNT; CDR2 reads YENEEA. CDR3 length equals 14 residues. This CDR3 reads CASSYRDRGYEQYF. The CDR3 coding sequence is TGTGCCAGCAGCTACCGGGACAGGGGCTACGAGCAGTACTTC. Filled out from reference TRBV11-3 and TRBJ2-7, the complete variable domain reads EAGVVQSPRYKIIEKKQPVAFWCNPISGHNTLYWYLQNLGQGPELLIRYENEEAVDDSQLPKDRFSAERLKGVDSTLKIQPAELGDSAVYLCASSYRDRGYEQYFGPGTRLTVT.

In DNA, the CDR3 is TGTGCCAGCAGCTTGGTCGAGCAACTAAGCTCTGGAAACACCATATATTTT. This encodes CASSLVEQLSSGNTIYF. The chain links TRBV5-6 to TRBJ1-3; D ambiguous. The germline V gene has CDR1 SGHDT and CDR2 YYEEEE. The CDR3 is 17 amino acids. Trimming took off 0 bases at V and 0 bases at J, with 13 bases between the two ends.

The chain carries TRBV7-2 and TRBJ1-5; the D is unclear. This CDR3 region has 13 residues. Trimming took 1 base from V and 6 from J, leaving 7 bases between them. The V gene's germline CDR1 is SGHTA and CDR2 FQGNSA. This chain's CDR3 is CASSLDLSQPQHF. CDR3 bases: TGTGCCAGCAGCTTAGATCTTAGTCAGCCCCAGCATTTT.

The V gene is TRBV5-8, the J gene TRBJ2-1; 8 positions agree with TRBD1. Germline loops: CDR1 SGHTS, CDR2 YDEGEE. With 2 bases clipped from V and 6 bases from J, the junction kept 4 bases outside the gene matches. The CDR3 loop spans 14 amino acids. CDR3 protein: CASSFGTGGNEQFF. The CDR3 nucleotides are TGTGCCAGCAGCTTCGGGACAGGTGGCAATGAGCAGTTCTTC.

The rearrangement uses TRBV9 and TRBJ1-1; the match to TRBD1 covers 8 bases. Trimming took 4 bases from V and 3 from J; bases not matched to a gene: 11. The germline CDR1 and CDR2 sequences are SGDLS and YYNGEE. This CDR3 region has 16 residues. The CDR3 nucleotides read TGTGCCAGCAGCTACGGAGGGACAGGTTCGGACACTGAAGCTTTCTTT. It specifies CASSYGGTGSDTEAFF.

A word on this clone: Mismatch with germline at one junction end may stem from a read error. The V and J genes are TRBV15 and TRBJ1-2; D remains ambiguous. Germline V gene lookup returns CDR1 LNHNV and CDR2 YYDKDF (reference sequence). The CDR3 totals 14 residues. DNA of the CDR3: TGTGCCACCAGCAGAGACCCCCTGCTCGCCTCGTCCAACTTC. This gives the protein CATSRDPLLASSNF.

V gene TRBV28 combines with J gene TRBJ2-1; D might be TRBD1 (6 bases). The germline CDR1 and CDR2 sequences are MDHEN and SYDVKM. The CDR3 length is 17 residues. Trimming shortened V by 3 bases and J by 6 bases, and 21 bases separated the two germline ends. The CDR3 nucleotides read TGTGCCAGCAGTTTCCCCACCTGGACCGAACAGGGCAATGAGCAGTTCTTC. The encoded protein is CASSFPTWTEQGNEQFF.

This clone was picked up a small number of times. The V and J genes are TRBV21-1 and TRBJ1-2. TRBV21-1 is shown as a pseudogene. This CDR3 has 15 amino acids. The CDR3 loop reads CASSKQIGLTGGYTF. In nucleotides, the CDR3 is TGTGCCAGCAGCAAACAAATTGGACTTACGGGGGGCTACACCTTC.

The chain links TRBV4-3 to TRBJ2-3; D gene unclear. Trimming pared 1 base from V and 6 bases from J, leaving 11 bases between. CDR3 length equals 14 residues. Germline assignment: CDR1 LGHNA and CDR2 YSLEER. DNA of the CDR3: TGCGCCAGCAGCCAAGGCTCCCTTGAGGATACGCAGTATTTT. Its translation is CASSQGSLEDTQYF.

The chain uses TRBV6-5 and TRBJ2-1; 8 nucleotides line up with TRBD1. V was pared by 4 bases and J by 12 bases, with 8 bases of the junction left unmatched. The CDR3 covers 13 residues. Germline values: CDR1 MNHEY, CDR2 SVGAGI. Here the CDR3 DNA reads TGTGCCAGCAGTTTCCGGGGAGACAGGGGGCAGTTCTTC. Encoded protein: CASSFRGDRGQFF.

V and J are TRBV18 and TRBJ2-7; 10 positions match TRBD1. The CDR3 totals 15 residues. Trimming removed 2 bases from V and 1 base from J; junction bases left unmatched: 2. Germline-derived CDR1 and CDR2 are KGHSH and LQKENI. CDR3 nucleotide sequence: TGTGCCAGCTCACCAGGGACAGGGGCTTCCTACGAGCAGTACTTC. Protein product: CASSPGTGASYEQYF. Combining the CDR3 with reference TRBV18 and TRBJ2-7 gives the whole variable domain NAGVMQNPRHLVRRRGQEARLRCSPMKGHSHVYWYRQLPEEGLKFMVYLQKENIIDESGMPKERFSAEFPKEGPSILRIQQVVRGDSAAYFCASSPGTGASYEQYFGPGTRLTVT.

This clone came up once. This chain links TRBV19 with TRBJ1-4; D is undetermined. V lost 1 base and J 2 bases, leaving 11 bases between the germline ends. This CDR3 has 16 amino acids. The germline V gene encodes CDR1 LNHDA and CDR2 SQIVND (reference sequence). The CDR3: CASSIGLSVTNEKLFF. The CDR3 coding sequence is TGTGCCAGTAGTATAGGTCTCTCGGTGACTAATGAAAAACTGTTTTTT.

The gene calls are TRBV7-9 and TRBJ1-1; D uncertain. Per germline, CDR1 SEHNR and CDR2 FQNEAQ (reference sequence). With 5 bases removed from V and 5 bases from J, the gap between germline ends came to 12 bases. The CDR3 sequence is 13 residues long. Here the CDR3 DNA reads TGTGCCAGCAGCGCCCAGGACCGAACTGAAGCTTTCTTT. Amino acid sequence: CASSAQDRTEAFF.

The genes are TRBV28 and TRBJ2-1; 7 positions match TRBD2. With 7 bases clipped from V and 0 bases from J, the junction kept 12 bases outside the gene matches. Germline V gene data show CDR1 as MDHEN and CDR2 as SYDVKM. The CDR3 consists of 17 residues. The CDR3 region has the DNA TGTGCCAGCACTACCTTCAGCGGGGCGGACTCCTACAATGAGCAGTTCTTC. As protein: CASTTFSGADSYNEQFF. Filled out from reference TRBV28 and TRBJ2-1, the complete variable domain reads DVKVTQSSRYLVKRTGEKVFLECVQDMDHENMFWYRQDPGLGLRLIYFSYDVKMKEKGDIPEGYSVSREKKERFSLILESASTNQTSMYLCASTTFSGADSYNEQFFGPGTRLTVL.

This chain connects TRBV15 to TRBJ2-1, with D tentatively TRBD1 (6 bases). With 3 bases removed from V and 6 bases from J, the gap between germline ends came to 9 bases. The CDR3 is made up of 13 amino acids. CDR1 and CDR2 from the germline V gene are LNHNV and YYDKDF (reference sequence). The CDR3 protein is CATSRDSPNEQFF. The CDR3 DNA sequence: TGTGCCACCAGCAGGGACAGCCCCAATGAGCAGTTCTTC. Complete variable domain (other parts from reference TRBV15 and TRBJ2-1): DAMVIQNPRYQVTQFGKPVTLSCSQTLNHNVMYWYQQKSSQAPKLLFHYYDKDFNNEADTPDNFQSRRPNTSFCFLDIRSPGLGDTAMYLCATSRDSPNEQFFGPGTRLTVL.

This chain connects TRBV29-1 to TRBJ1-1, with D perhaps matching TRBD1 (5 bases). Germline-derived CDR1 and CDR2 are SQVTM and ANQGSEA. The CDR3 runs to 10 residues. V was shortened by 6 bases and J by 3 bases, with 5 bases between the two germline ends. CDR3: CSVGDTEAFF. DNA of the CDR3: TGCAGCGTGGGGGACACTGAAGCTTTCTTT. The full variable domain, in which reference TRBV29-1 and TRBJ1-1 provide the parts outside the CDR3, is SAVISQKPSRDICQRGTSLTIQCQVDSQVTMMFWYRQQPGQSLTLIATANQGSEATYESGFVIDKFPISRPNLTFSTLTVSNMSPEDSSIYLCSVGDTEAFFGQGTRLTVV.

V and J are TRBV27 and TRBJ2-7; 11 bases fit TRBD2. The CDR3 consists of 13 residues. Germline loops: CDR1 MNHEY, CDR2 SMNVEV (reference sequence). The ends lost 6 bases at V and 5 bases at J; junction bases unmatched: 3. In DNA form, the CDR3 reads TGTGCCAGCAGGAGACTAGCGGGGCACGAGCAGTACTTC. The encoded protein is CASRRLAGHEQYF.

The gene calls are TRBV6-2 or TRBV6-3 and TRBJ1-6; D gene unclear. The length of the CDR3 is 14 residues. Germline CDR1 MNHEY, CDR2 SVGEGT. Trimming shortened V by 2 bases and J by 10 bases, and 12 bases separated the two germline ends. The CDR3 sequence is CASSYTPTGSPLHF. CDR3 nucleotides: TGTGCCAGCAGTTACACGCCTACTGGATCACCCCTCCACTTT.

This clone was counted only a few times. This CDR3 reads CASSQEFGTPSQPQHF. The CDR3, as DNA: TGTGCCAGCAGCCAAGAGTTTGGCACCCCTAGCCAGCCCCAGCATTTT. The chain is built from TRBV3-1 (or the pseudogene TRBV3-2) and TRBJ1-5; D is undetermined. The germline V gene has CDR1 LGHDT and CDR2 YNNKEL (reference sequence). V lost 0 bases and J lost 7, with 16 bases in between. CDR3 size: 16 residues.

This clone was recorded once. V and J are TRBV6-5 and TRBJ1-1; D is unclear. V shed 5 bases and J shed 7 bases, with 11 bases lying between them. CDR3 length equals 12 residues. Germline lookup yields CDR1 MNHEY and CDR2 SVGAGI. CDR3 nucleotide sequence: TGTGCCAGCAGTCACGACAACGTTGAAGCTTTCTTT. Its translation is CASSHDNVEAFF.

The V gene is TRBV19, the J gene TRBJ1-5; 12 positions agree with TRBD1. V was clipped by 5 bases and J by 6 bases; unmatched bases: 8. Germline V lookup: CDR1 LNHDA, CDR2 SQIVND (reference sequence). CDR3 length: 16 residues. The CDR3 spells CASSPRDRGQGQPQHF. The CDR3 DNA sequence: TGTGCCAGTAGTCCCCGGGACAGGGGGCAGGGTCAGCCCCAGCATTTT.

The chain links TRBV28 to TRBJ2-7, with D perhaps matching TRBD2 (5 bases). Trimming shortened V by 6 bases and J by 2 bases, and 5 bases separated the two germline ends. Germline CDR1 reads MDHEN; CDR2 reads SYDVKM. This CDR3 contains 11 residues. The CDR3 nucleotides are TGTGCCAGCAGCGGGACCTACGAGCAGTACTTC. Its translation is CASSGTYEQYF. The complete variable domain, with remaining parts taken from reference TRBV28 and TRBJ2-7, reads DVKVTQSSRYLVKRTGEKVFLECVQDMDHENMFWYRQDPGLGLRLIYFSYDVKMKEKGDIPEGYSVSREKKERFSLILESASTNQTSMYLCASSGTYEQYFGPGTRLTVT.

V is TRBV6-5 and J is TRBJ1-2; D possibly corresponds to TRBD1 (6 bases). This CDR3 is built from 13 residues. Germline V lookup: CDR1 MNHEY, CDR2 SVGAGI. Trimming removed 6 bases from V and 3 bases from J, with 11 bases in between. The CDR3: CASSRGGDYGYTF. The CDR3 coding sequence is TGTGCCAGCAGCAGGGGTGGTGACTATGGCTACACCTTC.

J is TRBJ1-1 and V is TRBV5-1; a weak D match, TRBD1 (5 bases). This CDR3 has 16 amino acids. With 4 bases removed from V and 1 base from J, the gap between germline ends came to 17 bases. CDR1 is SGHRS and CDR2 is YFSETQ in the germline V gene. CDR3 sequence: CASSPPLGDRNTEAFF. In DNA, the CDR3 is TGCGCCAGCAGCCCCCCCTTAGGGGACCGGAACACTGAAGCTTTCTTT.